Listed below are T cell receptor beta chains from one sample, sequenced in a study of blood T cell repertoires in COVID-19. Libraries were prepared by immunoSEQ multiplex PCR; TCRdb keeps only in-frame clonotypes and omits some of them. Of about 220,000 clones listed, roughly 83% were seen once; the top ten hold 1.3%. Sequencing was carried out using PBMCs or T cells enriched from blood (not recorded which). These receptors came from a woman aged 40 to 50 with acute COVID-19. CDR3s include the opening cysteine and the closing phenylalanine or tryptophan. The order of the fields is J gene, D gene, V gene, clone size, CDR3 DNA, CDR3 protein. A D gene is named only where the DNA matches it firmly. Clone size is given for some rows only: seen once, a few or many times, or a class if the clone is expanded.

J: TRBJ2-7; D: TRBD1; V: TRBV30; size: .; DNA: TGTGCCTGGACGGGACAGACTTTTGAGCAGTACTTC; CDR3: CAWTGQTFEQYF
J: TRBJ1-2; D: .; V: TRBV4-2; size: .; DNA: TGTGCCAGCAGCCAAGATCTAGCGGGATTACACTATGGCTACACCTTC; CDR3: CASSQDLAGLHYGYTF
J: TRBJ2-3; D: .; V: TRBV9; size: .; DNA: TGTGCCAGCAGCTCTCCCGGGGGACTGAACACAGATACGCAGTATTTT; CDR3: CASSSPGGLNTDTQYF
J: TRBJ2-1; D: .; V: TRBV4-1; size: .; DNA: TGCGCCAGCAGCCACGCCTCTGGAGAGGAGCAGTTCTTC; CDR3: CASSHASGEEQFF
J: TRBJ1-2; D: .; V: TRBV5-6; size: few; DNA: TGTGCCAGCAGCTTGTATCGGGGTGGCTACACCTTC; CDR3: CASSLYRGGYTF
J: TRBJ1-2; D: .; V: TRBV28; size: .; DNA: TGTGCCAGCAGTGCGGGACCGCCTCAGGGTGGCTACACCTTC; CDR3: CASSAGPPQGGYTF
J: TRBJ1-1; D: TRBD1; V: TRBV5-8; size: .; DNA: TGTGCCAGCAGCTTAGGGACAGGGGGTCATATCACTGAAGCTTTCTTT; CDR3: CASSLGTGGHITEAFF
J: TRBJ1-1; D: .; V: TRBV28; size: .; DNA: TGTGCCAGCAGTTTCCCCAGGGCTCATAGGGGGACTGAAGCTTTCTTT; CDR3: CASSFPRAHRGTEAFF
J: TRBJ2-3; D: .; V: TRBV2; size: once; DNA: TGTGCCAGCATTTTACAGGGACGGAGCACAGATACGCAGTATTTT; CDR3: CASILQGRSTDTQYF
J: TRBJ1-2; D: TRBD1; V: TRBV19; size: .; DNA: TGTGCCAGTAGTAGACAGGGGAGCTATGGCTACACCTTC; CDR3: CASSRQGSYGYTF
J: TRBJ1-1; D: .; V: TRBV3-1/TRBV3-2; size: .; DNA: TGTGCCAGCAGCCAGTGGTTTTTAGACAGGAACACTGAAGCTTTCTTT; CDR3: CASSQWFLDRNTEAFF
J: TRBJ1-1; D: .; V: TRBV9; size: .; DNA: TGTGCCAGCAGTGAGACAGGAGACACTGAAGCTTTCTTT; CDR3: CASSETGDTEAFF
J: TRBJ2-1; D: .; V: TRBV6-5; size: .; DNA: TGTGCCAGCCACCTAGATGGGGGCTACCGGGGTAAGCAGTTCTTC; CDR3: CASHLDGGYRGKQFF
J: TRBJ2-7; D: TRBD1; V: TRBV4-2; size: few; DNA: TGTGCCAGCAGCCAGGGACAGGGGGGCGAGCAGTACTTC; CDR3: CASSQGQGGEQYF
J: TRBJ1-2; D: .; V: TRBV7-2; size: .; DNA: TGTGCCAGCAGCCGCGGGGGGGCCTGGAAAGGCTACACCTTC; CDR3: CASSRGGAWKGYTF
J: TRBJ2-7; D: TRBD2; V: TRBV25-1; size: .; DNA: TGTGCCAGCAGTGGCGGGGGGGGGCTTGCCTACGAGCAGTACTTC; CDR3: CASSGGGGLAYEQYF
J: TRBJ2-5; D: .; V: TRBV7-3; size: once; DNA: TGTGCCAGCAGCTTAGGAGCCCGGGAGACCCAGTACTTC; CDR3: CASSLGARETQYF
J: TRBJ2-2; D: TRBD2; V: TRBV11-2; size: once; DNA: TGTGCCAGCAGCCCACCGGGACTAGCGGGGACCGGGGAGCTGTTTTTT; CDR3: CASSPPGLAGTGELFF
J: TRBJ1-6; D: TRBD1; V: TRBV10-3; size: .; DNA: TGTGCCATCAGTGAGTCTCCGGGACAGGGTTTGCGCTCCTATAATTCACCCCTCCACTTT; CDR3: CAISESPGQGLRSYNSPLHF
J: TRBJ2-5; D: TRBD2; V: TRBV11-2; size: .; DNA: TGTGCCAGCAGCTTGCGGGGGGTCCAAGAGACCCAGTACTTC; CDR3: CASSLRGVQETQYF
J: TRBJ1-2; D: .; V: TRBV7-2; size: .; DNA: TGTGCCAGCAGCTTAACCGGGGATGACTATGGCTACACCTTC; CDR3: CASSLTGDDYGYTF
J: TRBJ1-1; D: .; V: TRBV6-2/TRBV6-3; size: .; DNA: TGTGCCAGCAGTTACCTAGAGGAAGCTTTCTTT; CDR3: CASSYLEEAFF
J: TRBJ2-1; D: TRBD1; V: TRBV28; size: once; DNA: TGTGCCAGCATAAGGGACAGGGCATCTCCCATCAATGAGCAGTTCTTC; CDR3: CASIRDRASPINEQFF
J: TRBJ1-6; D: .; V: TRBV19; size: .; DNA: TGTGCCAGTAGTATAGGGGGGGGTGCCTATAATTCACCCCTCCACTTT; CDR3: CASSIGGGAYNSPLHF
J: TRBJ1-1; D: .; V: TRBV6-2/TRBV6-3; size: .; DNA: TGTGCCAGCAGTTACTCCCTCGGGGGGAACACTGAAGCTTTCTTT; CDR3: CASSYSLGGNTEAFF
J: TRBJ1-2; D: .; V: TRBV4-2; size: .; DNA: TGTGCCAGCAGCCAAGCGACAGGAGATGGCTACACCTTC; CDR3: CASSQATGDGYTF
J: TRBJ2-1; D: .; V: TRBV7-9; size: .; DNA: TGTGCCAGCAGTAGCCAGCGGCGTTTGAGTGGCAATGAGCAGTTCTTC; CDR3: CASSSQRRLSGNEQFF